The present entry profiles one T cell receptor beta chain with its context. The antigen is undetermined. The sample is drawn from a study of cytomegalovirus exposure and HLA in healthy donors. Germline V lookup: CDR1 SGHRS, CDR2 YFSETQ. Germline trimming cut 3 bases from V and 5 bases from J; bases unmatched to any gene: 7. The CDR3 runs to 15 residues. The study, taken as a whole, reports: As immune exposure information, only CMV serostatus was available.

Primers included in the PCR were 60 Vbeta and 13 Jbeta primers. Generated by immunoSEQ multiplex PCR, the TCRdb table keeps only in-frame clones and is missing some. The sample lists 120,000 or so clones, 75% to 80% occurring once. The source material was PBMCs. The clonotype originates from a woman between 40 and 50 years old in good health and CMV-seronegative. The chain recombines TRBV5-1 with TRBJ2-3; 9 bases agree with TRBD1. The CDR3: CASSWTGDELDTQYF. CDR3 DNA: TGCGCCAGCAGCTGGACAGGGGACGAACTAGATACGCAGTATTTT.